The 8 T cell receptor beta chains presented below share a single source sample, sequenced in a study of cytomegalovirus exposure and HLA in healthy donors. PCR employed 60 Vbeta and 13 Jbeta primers. The repertoire was sequenced with immunoSEQ multiplex PCR; TCRdb's copy has only in-frame clones and lacks some. The sample comprises 90,000 to 100,000 clones, around 84% of which are singletons, and 2% to 2.5% rests with the top ten. The specimen sequenced was PBMCs. Receptors originate from a man younger than 30 in good health and CMV-seronegative.

The count of this clone is one. The chain employs TRBV11-2 and TRBJ1-1; D remains unclear. V was cut by 1 base and J by 4 bases, with 7 bases left in between. The germline V gene has CDR1 SGHAT and CDR2 FQNNGV. The CDR3 runs 13 residues. This CDR3 is CASSLVRATEAFF. For the CDR3, the DNA is TGTGCCAGCAGCTTAGTTCGAGCCACTGAAGCTTTCTTT. Supplemented by reference TRBV11-2 and TRBJ1-1, the full variable domain reads EAGVAQSPRYKIIEKRQSVAFWCNPISGHATLYWYQQILGQGPKLLIQFQNNGVVDDSQLPKDRFSAERLKGVDSTLKIQPAKLEDSAVYLCASSLVRATEAFFGQGTRLTVV.

The rearrangement uses TRBV6-6 and TRBJ2-5; 10 bases line up with TRBD2. Germline CDR1 reads MNHNY; CDR2 reads SVGAGI (reference sequence). V dropped 5 bases and J dropped 9; count of bases not matched to a gene: 15. The CDR3 is 16 residues long. CDR3 in amino acids: CASSPALAGAPGAQYF. The CDR3 DNA reads as TGTGCCAGCAGTCCCGCCCTAGCGGGGGCCCCGGGGGCCCAGTACTTC.

The J gene is TRBJ1-2, the V gene TRBV5-5, with D perhaps matching TRBD1 (5 bases). The CDR3 covers 14 residues. Germline CDR1 reads SGHKS; CDR2 reads YYEKEE (reference sequence). V was clipped by 2 bases and J by 8 bases, with 16 bases between them. The CDR3 DNA reads as TGTGCCAGCAGCTTTCCAGACAGTGCTGGGGGCTACACCTTC. This sequence encodes CASSFPDSAGGYTF.

The rearrangement joins TRBV5-5 to TRBJ2-7, with D possibly being TRBD1 (5 bases). Trimming stripped 9 bases from V and 3 bases from J, with 19 bases between. The CDR3 has 14 amino acids. Germline CDR1 is SGHKS and CDR2 is YYEKEE (reference sequence). CDR3 in amino acids: CATHSRTPHYEQYF. The CDR3 nucleotides are TGTGCCACACACTCACGGACACCACACTACGAGCAGTACTTC.

The V and J genes are TRBV7-3 and TRBJ1-1; no clear D gene. V dropped 5 bases and J dropped 7 bases, with 11 bases sitting between them. The CDR3 has 12 residues. Germline V lookup: CDR1 SGHTA, CDR2 FQGTGA. The CDR3 DNA reads TGTGCCAGCAGCACCCGCGCGGGTGAAGCTTTCTTT. It yields the protein CASSTRAGEAFF. Supplemented by reference TRBV7-3 and TRBJ1-1, the full variable domain reads GAGVSQTPSNKVTEKGKYVELRCDPISGHTALYWYRQSLGQGPEFLIYFQGTGAADDSGLPNDRFFAVRPEGSVSTLKIQRTERGDSAVYLCASSTRAGEAFFGQGTRLTVV.

The chain recombines TRBV2 with TRBJ1-2; no clear D gene. V lost 3 bases and J 2 bases, leaving 10 bases between the germline ends. The CDR3 contains 14 residues. The V gene's germline CDR1 is SNHLY and CDR2 FYNNEI. This CDR3 is CASSERTVNYGYTF. In nucleotides, the CDR3 is TGTGCCAGCAGTGAGCGAACAGTGAACTATGGCTACACCTTC.

J is TRBJ2-3 and V is TRBV9, with 10 bases lining up with TRBD1. Losses at the gene ends were 2 bases for V and 6 bases for J; bases not matched to a gene: 9. The CDR3 is 16 residues long. Germline-derived CDR1 and CDR2 are SGDLS and YYNGEE. DNA for the CDR3: TGTGCCAGCAGCGTGGGTTTCGGGACAGGGGTGGATACGCAGTATTTT. Protein: CASSVGFGTGVDTQYF. The full variable domain, rest sourced from reference TRBV9 and TRBJ2-3, is DSGVTQTPKHLITATGQRVTLRCSPRSGDLSVYWYQQSLDQGLQFLIQYYNGEERAKGNILERFSAQQFPDLHSELNLSSLELGDSALYFCASSVGFGTGVDTQYFGPGTRLTVL.

The genes are TRBV11-2 and TRBJ2-5; D perhaps matches TRBD1 (5 bases). The CDR3 length is 13 residues. The V end lost 6 bases, the J end lost 5 bases, and 13 bases lay between the germline ends. Germline CDR1 is SGHAT and CDR2 is FQNNGV. In nucleotides, the CDR3 is TGTGCCAGCAGTCCAGGGTCTTGGGAGACCCAGTACTTC. Protein: CASSPGSWETQYF.